Listed below are T cell receptor beta chains from one sample, sequenced in a study of shared clonotypes between healthy human individuals. Only in-frame clones appear in the TCRdb table, and some are missing; sequencing was by immunoSEQ multiplex PCR. This table has about 2.4 million clones, 80% to 95% appearing once. Sequences were obtained from naive CD4+ T cells from PBMCs. The receptor source for this set is a man aged 18 to 35 in good health. Some clones in this sample may be carry-over from other donors' samples. The CDR3 runs from the conserved cysteine through the conserved F or W. Fields, in order: J gene, D gene, V gene, clone size, CDR3 protein, CDR3 DNA. A D gene is named only where the DNA matches it firmly. A clone size is listed for some rows: how often the clone was seen (once, few, many), or a class if it is expanded.

j_gene: TRBJ2-5; d_gene: TRBD1; v_gene: TRBV15; abundance: once; CDR3aa: CATSRQGVRETQYF; CDR3nt: TGTGCCACCAGCAGGCAGGGGGTCCGGGAGACCCAGTACTTC
j_gene: TRBJ2-7; d_gene: NA; v_gene: TRBV5-1; abundance: once; CDR3aa: CASSSDHFRQYF; CDR3nt: TGCGCCAGCAGCTCGGACCACTTTAGGCAGTACTTC
j_gene: TRBJ2-7; d_gene: NA; v_gene: TRBV5-4; abundance: NA; CDR3aa: CASSLGGPTDTYEQYF; CDR3nt: TGTGCCAGCAGCTTGGGGGGCCCGACGGATACCTACGAGCAGTACTTC
j_gene: TRBJ2-3; d_gene: TRBD2; v_gene: TRBV2; abundance: NA; CDR3aa: CASSPIAGTDTQYF; CDR3nt: TGTGCCAGCTCTCCAATAGCGGGGACAGATACGCAGTATTTT
j_gene: TRBJ2-7; d_gene: NA; v_gene: TRBV11-2; abundance: once; CDR3aa: CASSLAGVPYEQYF; CDR3nt: TGTGCCAGCAGCTTAGCCGGGGTCCCCTACGAGCAGTACTTC
j_gene: TRBJ1-1; d_gene: TRBD1; v_gene: TRBV27; abundance: few; CDR3aa: CASRGTAPIFHTEAFF; CDR3nt: TGTGCCAGCAGAGGGACAGCGCCAATATTTCACACTGAAGCTTTCTTT
j_gene: TRBJ2-7; d_gene: TRBD1; v_gene: TRBV7-2; abundance: NA; CDR3aa: CASSLQTGPMYEQYF; CDR3nt: TGTGCCAGCAGCCTCCAGACAGGGCCGATGTACGAGCAGTACTTC
j_gene: TRBJ2-5; d_gene: NA; v_gene: TRBV29-1; abundance: NA; CDR3aa: CSFSRGSETQYF; CDR3nt: TGCAGCTTTTCGAGAGGGTCCGAGACCCAGTACTTC
j_gene: TRBJ2-7; d_gene: TRBD2; v_gene: TRBV5-5; abundance: NA; CDR3aa: CASSLGFLAVYYEQYF; CDR3nt: TGTGCCAGCAGCCTCGGGTTTCTAGCGGTGTATTACGAGCAGTACTTC
j_gene: TRBJ1-5; d_gene: TRBD1; v_gene: TRBV23-1; abundance: NA; CDR3aa: CASSQSGRGVWKPQHF; CDR3nt: TGCGCCAGCAGTCAATCGGGCAGGGGGGTCTGGAAGCCCCAGCATTTT
j_gene: TRBJ1-5; d_gene: NA; v_gene: TRBV5-5; abundance: NA; CDR3aa: CASSLTGLTQHF; CDR3nt: TGTGCCAGCAGCTTAACAGGGTTGACCCAGCATTTT
j_gene: TRBJ1-5; d_gene: TRBD1; v_gene: TRBV15; abundance: NA; CDR3aa: CATSRGTGDNQPQHF; CDR3nt: TGTGCCACCAGCAGAGGGACAGGGGACAATCAGCCCCAGCATTTT
j_gene: TRBJ2-3; d_gene: NA; v_gene: TRBV10-1; abundance: NA; CDR3aa: CASSAWTPLDTQYF; CDR3nt: TGCGCCAGCAGTGCTTGGACCCCCTTGGATACGCAGTATTTT
j_gene: TRBJ2-1; d_gene: NA; v_gene: TRBV5-1; abundance: NA; CDR3aa: CASSPNLRRVKFF; CDR3nt: TGCGCCAGCAGCCCGAACCTCCGACGGGTGAAGTTCTTC
j_gene: TRBJ2-5; d_gene: TRBD1; v_gene: TRBV7-3; abundance: NA; CDR3aa: CASSWTGGRETQYF; CDR3nt: TGTGCCAGCAGCTGGACAGGGGGTAGGGAGACCCAGTACTTC
j_gene: TRBJ1-1; d_gene: NA; v_gene: TRBV9; abundance: NA; CDR3aa: CASSAGGGGTEAFF; CDR3nt: TGTGCCAGCAGCGCGGGTGGGGGTGGTACTGAAGCTTTCTTT
j_gene: TRBJ2-7; d_gene: NA; v_gene: TRBV7-2; abundance: NA; CDR3aa: CASSSGQTYYEQYF; CDR3nt: TGTGCCAGCAGCTCTGGCCAGACTTACTACGAGCAGTACTTC
j_gene: TRBJ1-5; d_gene: TRBD1; v_gene: TRBV2; abundance: NA; CDR3aa: CAWRTGGNQPQHF; CDR3nt: TGTGCCTGGCGGACAGGTGGCAATCAGCCCCAGCATTTT
j_gene: TRBJ2-7; d_gene: NA; v_gene: TRBV27; abundance: NA; CDR3aa: CASQARGRVEQYF; CDR3nt: TGTGCCAGCCAAGCGCGAGGCCGTGTCGAGCAGTACTTC
j_gene: TRBJ1-5; d_gene: TRBD1; v_gene: TRBV20-1; abundance: NA; CDR3aa: CSATRQGKGHF; CDR3nt: TGCAGTGCTACCCGACAGGGCAAGGGGCATTTT
j_gene: TRBJ2-1; d_gene: NA; v_gene: TRBV25-1; abundance: NA; CDR3aa: CASSDRSGPGAEQFF; CDR3nt: TGTGCCAGCAGTGATCGGTCAGGCCCAGGGGCTGAGCAGTTCTTC
j_gene: TRBJ2-3; d_gene: NA; v_gene: TRBV5-1; abundance: NA; CDR3aa: CASIDRNTDTQYF; CDR3nt: TGCGCCAGCATTGACAGAAACACAGATACGCAGTATTTT
j_gene: TRBJ2-7; d_gene: TRBD1; v_gene: TRBV4-1; abundance: NA; CDR3aa: CASSRPGQGYEQYF; CDR3nt: TGCGCCAGCAGCCGACCGGGACAGGGGTACGAGCAGTACTTC
j_gene: TRBJ2-7; d_gene: NA; v_gene: TRBV6-1; abundance: NA; CDR3aa: CASSHLTGSYEQYF; CDR3nt: TGTGCCAGCAGTCATCTGACAGGCAGCTACGAGCAGTACTTC
j_gene: TRBJ2-3; d_gene: TRBD2; v_gene: TRBV29-1; abundance: NA; CDR3aa: CSDLAGRTDTQYF; CDR3nt: TGCAGCGACTTAGCGGGACGCACAGATACGCAGTATTTT
j_gene: TRBJ2-1; d_gene: NA; v_gene: TRBV7-3; abundance: NA; CDR3aa: CASSPGRLDNEQFF; CDR3nt: TGTGCCAGCAGCCCCGGACGCCTGGACAATGAGCAGTTCTTC
j_gene: TRBJ1-1; d_gene: TRBD1; v_gene: TRBV7-2; abundance: NA; CDR3aa: CASSYRTGRGNTEAFF; CDR3nt: TGTGCCAGCAGCTACCGGACAGGGCGGGGGAACACTGAAGCTTTCTTT
j_gene: TRBJ1-1; d_gene: TRBD1; v_gene: TRBV6-1; abundance: NA; CDR3aa: CASSSRGHTEAFF; CDR3nt: TGTGCCAGCAGTAGCAGGGGGCATACTGAAGCTTTCTTT
j_gene: TRBJ2-2; d_gene: NA; v_gene: TRBV6-1; abundance: NA; CDR3aa: CVIALNTGELFF; CDR3nt: TGTGTGATAGCGCTCAACACCGGGGAGCTGTTTTTT
j_gene: TRBJ1-4; d_gene: TRBD1; v_gene: TRBV5-1; abundance: NA; CDR3aa: CASTAQGQDGEKLFF; CDR3nt: TGCGCCAGCACCGCCCAGGGACAGGATGGCGAAAAACTGTTTTTT
j_gene: TRBJ2-7; d_gene: NA; v_gene: TRBV6-6; abundance: once; CDR3aa: CASSYTSGEGRDEQYF; CDR3nt: TGTGCCAGCAGTTACACCTCAGGCGAGGGAAGGGACGAGCAGTACTTC
j_gene: TRBJ2-3; d_gene: NA; v_gene: TRBV7-3; abundance: NA; CDR3aa: CASSFRGRTDTQYF; CDR3nt: TGTGCCAGCAGCTTTAGGGGCAGGACAGATACGCAGTATTTT
j_gene: TRBJ2-5; d_gene: NA; v_gene: TRBV7-2; abundance: NA; CDR3aa: CASSPARGYQETQYF; CDR3nt: TGTGCCAGCAGCCCCGCACGGGGGTACCAAGAGACCCAGTACTTC
j_gene: TRBJ2-7; d_gene: NA; v_gene: TRBV2; abundance: NA; CDR3aa: CASSWTEFSYEQYF; CDR3nt: TGTGCCAGCAGTTGGACAGAGTTCTCCTACGAGCAGTACTTC
j_gene: TRBJ2-1; d_gene: TRBD1; v_gene: TRBV6-1; abundance: NA; CDR3aa: CASLRDSSYNEQFF; CDR3nt: TGTGCCAGCCTCCGGGACAGTTCCTACAATGAGCAGTTCTTC
j_gene: TRBJ2-3; d_gene: NA; v_gene: TRBV10-3; abundance: NA; CDR3aa: CAISQVSVTLGDTQYF; CDR3nt: TGTGCCATTAGCCAGGTTAGCGTTACCCTTGGGGATACGCAGTATTTT
j_gene: TRBJ1-1; d_gene: NA; v_gene: TRBV5-4; abundance: NA; CDR3aa: CASSLGGRNTEAFF; CDR3nt: TGTGCCAGCAGCTTGGGGGGGCGAAACACTGAAGCTTTCTTT
j_gene: TRBJ2-7; d_gene: NA; v_gene: TRBV21-1; abundance: NA; CDR3aa: CASSKGEEQYF; CDR3nt: TGTGCCAGCAGCAAAGGTGAAGAGCAGTACTTC
j_gene: TRBJ2-3; d_gene: TRBD2; v_gene: TRBV9; abundance: NA; CDR3aa: CASSVDSGHTDTQYF; CDR3nt: TGTGCCAGCAGCGTTGATAGCGGGCACACAGATACGCAGTATTTT
j_gene: TRBJ2-5; d_gene: NA; v_gene: TRBV25-1; abundance: NA; CDR3aa: CASSDSLQGSLTQYF; CDR3nt: TGTGCCAGCAGTGATTCCCTTCAGGGTTCCTTGACCCAGTACTTC
j_gene: TRBJ1-2; d_gene: NA; v_gene: TRBV4-2; abundance: NA; CDR3aa: CASSRSPGPSYGYTF; CDR3nt: TGTGCCAGCAGCCGAAGTCCGGGCCCCAGCTATGGCTACACCTTC
j_gene: TRBJ2-1; d_gene: TRBD2; v_gene: TRBV7-3; abundance: NA; CDR3aa: CASSTPAEGRVVDEQFF; CDR3nt: TGTGCCAGCAGCACCCCCGCGGAGGGGAGGGTGGTCGATGAGCAGTTCTTC
j_gene: TRBJ2-3; d_gene: TRBD2; v_gene: TRBV7-3; abundance: NA; CDR3aa: CASSLTSGKSRWLAGVTQYF; CDR3nt: TGTGCCAGCAGCTTAACCAGCGGCAAAAGCCGGTGGCTAGCGGGAGTCACGCAGTATTTT
j_gene: TRBJ2-5; d_gene: TRBD2; v_gene: TRBV11-2; abundance: NA; CDR3aa: CASSPSGGEETQYF; CDR3nt: TGTGCCAGCAGCCCTAGCGGGGGGGAGGAGACCCAGTACTTC
j_gene: TRBJ2-5; d_gene: NA; v_gene: TRBV9; abundance: NA; CDR3aa: CASSVAGSITQYF; CDR3nt: TGTGCCAGCAGCGTAGCGGGGAGTATCACCCAGTACTTC
j_gene: TRBJ2-5; d_gene: NA; v_gene: TRBV5-1; abundance: NA; CDR3aa: CASSLEPGETQYF; CDR3nt: TGCGCCAGCAGCTTGGAACCGGGAGAGACCCAGTACTTC
j_gene: TRBJ2-1; d_gene: TRBD2; v_gene: TRBV9; abundance: NA; CDR3aa: CASSVSSGTKYNEQFF; CDR3nt: TGTGCCAGCAGCGTGAGTAGCGGGACCAAATACAATGAGCAGTTCTTC
j_gene: TRBJ2-7; d_gene: TRBD1; v_gene: TRBV5-1; abundance: NA; CDR3aa: CASSLAYTGTGYHEQYF; CDR3nt: TGCGCCAGCAGCTTGGCTTATACCGGGACAGGGTACCACGAGCAGTACTTC
j_gene: TRBJ1-2; d_gene: NA; v_gene: TRBV28; abundance: NA; CDR3aa: CASSSQRYGYTF; CDR3nt: TGTGCCAGCAGTTCACAGCGCTATGGCTACACCTTC
j_gene: TRBJ1-2; d_gene: NA; v_gene: TRBV28; abundance: NA; CDR3aa: CASSLFRPPRYTF; CDR3nt: TGTGCCAGCAGTTTGTTTCGCCCCCCGCGCTACACCTTC
j_gene: TRBJ1-2; d_gene: TRBD1; v_gene: TRBV5-4; abundance: NA; CDR3aa: CASSGTGGAKGYTF; CDR3nt: TGTGCCAGCAGCGGAACAGGGGGCGCGAAAGGCTACACCTTC
j_gene: TRBJ2-1; d_gene: TRBD2; v_gene: TRBV6-5; abundance: NA; CDR3aa: CASSSLAGALDEQFF; CDR3nt: TGTGCCAGCAGTTCGCTAGCGGGGGCCCTCGATGAGCAGTTCTTC
j_gene: TRBJ2-7; d_gene: TRBD1; v_gene: TRBV5-1; abundance: NA; CDR3aa: CASRQYDRGLYEQYF; CDR3nt: TGCGCCAGCAGGCAATATGACAGGGGGCTGTACGAGCAGTACTTC
j_gene: TRBJ1-1; d_gene: NA; v_gene: TRBV9; abundance: NA; CDR3aa: CASSVASTEAEAFF; CDR3nt: TGTGCCAGCAGCGTAGCTTCGACGGAGGCTGAAGCTTTCTTT
j_gene: TRBJ1-5; d_gene: NA; v_gene: TRBV7-8; abundance: NA; CDR3aa: CASSFSRGDNQPQHF; CDR3nt: TGTGCCAGCAGCTTTAGCAGGGGAGACAATCAGCCCCAGCATTTT
j_gene: TRBJ2-7; d_gene: TRBD2; v_gene: TRBV28; abundance: NA; CDR3aa: CASKGSSGRFYEQYF; CDR3nt: TGTGCCAGCAAGGGCTCTAGCGGGAGATTCTACGAGCAGTACTTC